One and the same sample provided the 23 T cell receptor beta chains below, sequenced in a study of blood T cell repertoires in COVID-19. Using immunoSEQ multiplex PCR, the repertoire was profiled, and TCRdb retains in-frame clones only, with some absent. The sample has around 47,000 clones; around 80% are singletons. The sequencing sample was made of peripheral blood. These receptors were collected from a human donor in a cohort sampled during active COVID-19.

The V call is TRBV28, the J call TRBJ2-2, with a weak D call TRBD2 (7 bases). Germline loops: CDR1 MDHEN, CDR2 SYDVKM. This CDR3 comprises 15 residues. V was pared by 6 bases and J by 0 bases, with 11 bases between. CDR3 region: CASRIGGANTGELFF. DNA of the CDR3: TGTGCCAGCAGGATAGGGGGGGCGAACACCGGGGAGCTGTTTTTT.

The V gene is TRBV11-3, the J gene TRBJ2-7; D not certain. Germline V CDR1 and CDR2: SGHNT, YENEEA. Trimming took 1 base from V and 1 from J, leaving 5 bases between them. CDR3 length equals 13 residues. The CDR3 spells CASSLAVSYEQYF. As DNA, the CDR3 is TGTGCCAGCAGCTTAGCGGTATCCTACGAGCAGTACTTC.

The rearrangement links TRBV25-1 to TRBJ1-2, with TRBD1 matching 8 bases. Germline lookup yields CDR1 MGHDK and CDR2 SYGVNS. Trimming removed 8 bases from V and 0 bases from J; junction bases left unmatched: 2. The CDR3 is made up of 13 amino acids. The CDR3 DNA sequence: TGTGCCAGCGGACAGGGAGCTAACTATGGCTACACCTTC. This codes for CASGQGANYGYTF.

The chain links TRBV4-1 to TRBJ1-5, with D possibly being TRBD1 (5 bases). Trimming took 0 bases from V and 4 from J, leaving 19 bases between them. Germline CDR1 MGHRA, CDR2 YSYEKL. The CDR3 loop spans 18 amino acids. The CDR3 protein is CASSQDGFGQGLNQPQHF. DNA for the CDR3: TGCGCCAGCAGCCAAGATGGGTTCGGGCAGGGATTAAATCAGCCCCAGCATTTT.

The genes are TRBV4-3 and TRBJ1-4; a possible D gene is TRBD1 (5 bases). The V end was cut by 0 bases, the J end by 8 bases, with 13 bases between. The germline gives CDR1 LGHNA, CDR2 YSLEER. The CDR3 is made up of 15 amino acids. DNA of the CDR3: TGCGCCAGCAGCCAAGAAGGCAGGGAATTCGAAAAACTGTTTTTT. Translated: CASSQEGREFEKLFF.

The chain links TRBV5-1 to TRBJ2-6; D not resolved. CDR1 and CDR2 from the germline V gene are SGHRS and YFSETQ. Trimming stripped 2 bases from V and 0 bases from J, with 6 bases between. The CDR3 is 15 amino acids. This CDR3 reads CASSFQDSGANVLTF. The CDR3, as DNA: TGCGCCAGCAGCTTTCAGGACTCTGGGGCCAACGTCCTGACTTTC.

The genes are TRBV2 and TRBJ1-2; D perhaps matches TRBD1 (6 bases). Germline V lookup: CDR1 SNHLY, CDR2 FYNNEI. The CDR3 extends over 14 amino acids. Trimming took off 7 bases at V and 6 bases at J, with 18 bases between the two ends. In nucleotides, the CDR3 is TGTGCCAGCACCACCGACAGGACCTTACATGGCTACACCTTC. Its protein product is CASTTDRTLHGYTF.

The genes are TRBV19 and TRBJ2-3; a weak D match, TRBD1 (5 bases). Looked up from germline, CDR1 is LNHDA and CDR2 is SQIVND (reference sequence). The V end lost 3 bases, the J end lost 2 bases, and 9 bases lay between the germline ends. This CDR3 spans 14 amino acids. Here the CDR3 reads CASSITQVTDTQYF. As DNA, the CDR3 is TGTGCCAGTAGTATTACACAGGTCACAGATACGCAGTATTTT.

As DNA, the CDR3 is TGTGCCAGCAGCACGGCGGGGGCCCAAGAGACCCAGTACTTC. This encodes CASSTAGAQETQYF. This chain uses TRBV9 with TRBJ2-5; TRBD2 might be the D (7 bases). Germline CDR1 SGDLS, CDR2 YYNGEE. The CDR3 contains 14 residues. The germline V and J ends were trimmed by 4 bases and 1 base, with 11 bases remaining between them.

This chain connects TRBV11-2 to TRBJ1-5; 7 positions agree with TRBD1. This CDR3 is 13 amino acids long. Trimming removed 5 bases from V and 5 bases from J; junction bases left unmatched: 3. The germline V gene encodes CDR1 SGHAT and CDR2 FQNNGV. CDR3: CASSGTADQPQHF. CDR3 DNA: TGTGCCAGCAGCGGGACAGCCGATCAGCCCCAGCATTTT.

Here the CDR3 DNA reads TGTGCCAGCAGCTCCGGGGGGGCGTACCAAGAGACCCAGTACTTC. Translation: CASSSGGAYQETQYF. The chain joins TRBV7-9 to TRBJ2-5; TRBD2 aligns across 8 bases. V lost 4 bases and J lost 0; bases outside the gene matches: 4. The germline gives CDR1 SEHNR, CDR2 FQNEAQ (reference sequence). The length of the CDR3 is 15 residues.

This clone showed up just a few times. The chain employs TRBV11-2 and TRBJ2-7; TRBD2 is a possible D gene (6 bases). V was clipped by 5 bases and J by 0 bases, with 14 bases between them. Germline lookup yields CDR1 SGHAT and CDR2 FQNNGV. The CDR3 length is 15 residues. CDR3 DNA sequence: TGTGCCAGCAGCAAATCTTACGGGGGCTCCTACGAGCAGTACGTC. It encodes CASSKSYGGSYEQYV.

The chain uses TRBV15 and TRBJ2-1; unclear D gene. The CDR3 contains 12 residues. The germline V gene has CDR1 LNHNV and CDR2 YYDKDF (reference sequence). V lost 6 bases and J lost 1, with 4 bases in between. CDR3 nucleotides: TGTGCCACCAGTATGTCCTACAATGAGCAGTTCTTC. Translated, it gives CATSMSYNEQFF.

The CDR3 DNA reads as TGTGCCAGCAGCTTCGGCCGGACAGGGGCCCTTAGAAAACTGTTTTTT. Its protein product is CASSFGRTGALRKLFF. J is TRBJ1-4 and V is TRBV11-2; 9 nucleotides line up with TRBD1. The CDR3 sequence is 16 residues long. Germline V gives CDR1 SGHAT, CDR2 FQNNGV. Trimming took 3 bases from V and 10 from J; bases not matched to a gene: 12.

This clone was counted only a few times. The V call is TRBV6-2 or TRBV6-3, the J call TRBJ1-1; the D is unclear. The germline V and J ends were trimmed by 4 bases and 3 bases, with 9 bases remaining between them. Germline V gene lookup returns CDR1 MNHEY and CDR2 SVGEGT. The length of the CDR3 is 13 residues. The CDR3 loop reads CASSLNSYTEAFF. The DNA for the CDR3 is TGTGCCAGCAGTTTGAACAGTTACACTGAAGCTTTCTTT.

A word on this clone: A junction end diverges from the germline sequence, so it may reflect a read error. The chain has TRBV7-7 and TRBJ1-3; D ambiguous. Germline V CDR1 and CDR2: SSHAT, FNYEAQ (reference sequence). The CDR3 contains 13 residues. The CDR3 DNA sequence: TGTGCTAGCAGCTTGGGCTCCGGAAACACCATATATTTT. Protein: CASSLGSGNTIYF.

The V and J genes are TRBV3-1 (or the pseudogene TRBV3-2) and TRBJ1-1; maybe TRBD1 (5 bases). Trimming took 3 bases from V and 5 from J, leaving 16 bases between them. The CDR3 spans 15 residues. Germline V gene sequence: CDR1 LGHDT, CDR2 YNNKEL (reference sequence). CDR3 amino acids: CASSHWGGRDTEAFF. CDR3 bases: TGTGCCAGCAGCCATTGGGGTGGCAGGGATACTGAAGCTTTCTTT.

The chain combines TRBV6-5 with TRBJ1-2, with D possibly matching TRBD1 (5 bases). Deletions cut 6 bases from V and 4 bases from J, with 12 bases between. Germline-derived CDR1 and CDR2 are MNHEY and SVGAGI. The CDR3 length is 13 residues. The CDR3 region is CASSARVAYGYTF. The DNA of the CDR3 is TGTGCCAGCAGCGCCAGGGTGGCCTATGGCTACACCTTC.

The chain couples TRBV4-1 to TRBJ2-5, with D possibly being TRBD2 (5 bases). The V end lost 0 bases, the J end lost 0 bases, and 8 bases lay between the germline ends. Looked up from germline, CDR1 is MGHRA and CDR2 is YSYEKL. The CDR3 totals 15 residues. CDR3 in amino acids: CASSQESGYQETQYF. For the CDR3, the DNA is TGCGCCAGCAGCCAAGAGTCGGGGTACCAAGAGACCCAGTACTTC.

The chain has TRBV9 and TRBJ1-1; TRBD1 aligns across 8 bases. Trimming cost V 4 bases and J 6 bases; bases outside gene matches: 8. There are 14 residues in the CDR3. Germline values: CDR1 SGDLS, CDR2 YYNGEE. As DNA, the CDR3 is TGTGCCAGCAGCCCAAGGACAGGGTTTCCTGAAGCTTTCTTT. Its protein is CASSPRTGFPEAFF.

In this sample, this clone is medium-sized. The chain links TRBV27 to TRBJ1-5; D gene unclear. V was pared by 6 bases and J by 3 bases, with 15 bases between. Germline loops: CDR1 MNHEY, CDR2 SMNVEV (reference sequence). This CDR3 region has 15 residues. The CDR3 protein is CASRPGLAFNQPQHF. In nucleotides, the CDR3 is TGTGCCAGCAGACCCGGACTAGCCTTCAATCAGCCCCAGCATTTT.

The CDR3 nucleotides are TGTGCCAGCAGTGAAGAGCGCACCGGGGAGCTGTTTTTT. It specifies CASSEERTGELFF. This chain connects TRBV25-1 to TRBJ2-2; D uncertain. The germline V gene has CDR1 MGHDK and CDR2 SYGVNS. The CDR3 loop spans 13 amino acids. The germline V and J ends were trimmed by 2 bases and 4 bases, with 5 bases remaining between them.

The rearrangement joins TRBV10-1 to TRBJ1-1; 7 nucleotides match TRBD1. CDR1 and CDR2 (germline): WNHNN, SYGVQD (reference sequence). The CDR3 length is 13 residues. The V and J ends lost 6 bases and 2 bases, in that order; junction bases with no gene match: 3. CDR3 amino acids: CASRRDRNTEAFF. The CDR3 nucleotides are TGCGCCAGCAGAAGGGACAGAAACACTGAAGCTTTCTTT.